This T cell receptor beta chain was retrieved from a study of T cell responses to AZD1222 COVID-19 vaccine. As for this clone: Its antigen is not known. The sample contains more than one DNA sequence encoding this CDR3.

Some clones are missing from TCRdb's copy, which holds only in-frame ones; the method was immunoSEQ multiplex PCR. The sample lists about 200,000 clones, around 92% seen once, with approximately 1.4% in the top ten. Overall study findings and caveats: The span of vaccine-associated CD4 TCRs extended across spike, with dominance at 160-218 and 743-854. The number of AZD1222 recipients seropositive at baseline was only five to seven. Clonal diversity was possibly underestimated; the donors were predominantly white British and more often female. Of spike-specific TCRs, nearly half reportedly target regions left unmutated in variants.

The germline V and J ends were trimmed by 3 bases and 1 base, with 6 bases remaining between them. Germline V lookup: CDR1 MNHEY, CDR2 SMNVEV (reference sequence). The CDR3 runs to 13 residues. The rearrangement links TRBV27 to TRBJ1-1; D call uncertain. Source: peripheral blood, taken on day 0 of AZD1222 vaccination. The sequence was obtained from an adult in good health. The CDR3 sequence: CASSFPGNTEAFF. The DNA of the CDR3 is TGTGCCAGCAGTTTTCCGGGGAACACTGAAGCTTTCTTT.